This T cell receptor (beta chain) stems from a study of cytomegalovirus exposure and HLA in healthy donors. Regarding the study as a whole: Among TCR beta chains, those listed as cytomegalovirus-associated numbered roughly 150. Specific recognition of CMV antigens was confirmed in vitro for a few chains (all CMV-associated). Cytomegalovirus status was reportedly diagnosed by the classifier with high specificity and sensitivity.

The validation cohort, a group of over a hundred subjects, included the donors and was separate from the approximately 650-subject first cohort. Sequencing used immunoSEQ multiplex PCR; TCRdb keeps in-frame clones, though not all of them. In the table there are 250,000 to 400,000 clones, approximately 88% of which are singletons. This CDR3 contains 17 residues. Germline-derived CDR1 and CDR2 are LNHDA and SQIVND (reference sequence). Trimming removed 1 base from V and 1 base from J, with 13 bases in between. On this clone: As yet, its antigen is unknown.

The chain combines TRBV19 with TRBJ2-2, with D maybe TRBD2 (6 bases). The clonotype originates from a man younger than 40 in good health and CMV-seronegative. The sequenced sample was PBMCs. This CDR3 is CASSIGGGVMNTGELFF. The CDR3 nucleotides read TGTGCCAGTAGTATAGGAGGAGGGGTGATGAACACCGGGGAGCTGTTTTTT.